This TCR beta chain was retrieved from a study of blood T cell repertoires in COVID-19. The overall study: The origin of the acute and convalescent COVID-19 samples was the United States, Italy and Spain. The analysed material was cDNA or gDNA that came from T cells, B-cell-depleted T cells, or PBMCs.

Per the original data handling: By means of reference gene primer amplification, nucleated cell counts were estimated. This table comes from immunoSEQ multiplex PCR, and its TCRdb copy is limited to in-frame clones, with some not included. Clone size and V and J calls were adopted from that table, with D and trimming inferred from the DNA. This sample has just over 150,000 clones; almost 85% occur once, and the top ten carry about 20%. Germline-derived CDR1 and CDR2 are LGHNA and YSLEER. V gave up 4 bases and J gave up 7 bases, with 13 bases separating them. The CDR3 spans 13 residues. The chain couples TRBV4-3 to TRBJ1-2; D is unresolved. This receptor was identified in an elderly woman with acute or convalescent COVID-19. Sequencing was done on a sample of peripheral blood. CDR3 in DNA: TGCGCCAGCAGCCTTGAGGGAGCCGCTGGCTACACCTTC. Its protein product is CASSLEGAAGYTF.